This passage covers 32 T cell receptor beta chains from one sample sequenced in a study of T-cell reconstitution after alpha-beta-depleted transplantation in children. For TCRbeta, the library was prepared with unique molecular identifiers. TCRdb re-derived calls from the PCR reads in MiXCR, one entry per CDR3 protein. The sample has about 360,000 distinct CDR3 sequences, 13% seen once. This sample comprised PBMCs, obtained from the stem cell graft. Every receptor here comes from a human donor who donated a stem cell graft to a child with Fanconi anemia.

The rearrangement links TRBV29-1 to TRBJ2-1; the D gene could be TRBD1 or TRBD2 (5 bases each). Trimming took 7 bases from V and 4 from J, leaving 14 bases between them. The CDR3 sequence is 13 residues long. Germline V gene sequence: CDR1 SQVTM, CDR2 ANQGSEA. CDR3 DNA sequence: TGCAGCGGGGACGACCCGAGGTACAATGAGCAGTTCTTC. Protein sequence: CSGDDPRYNEQFF.

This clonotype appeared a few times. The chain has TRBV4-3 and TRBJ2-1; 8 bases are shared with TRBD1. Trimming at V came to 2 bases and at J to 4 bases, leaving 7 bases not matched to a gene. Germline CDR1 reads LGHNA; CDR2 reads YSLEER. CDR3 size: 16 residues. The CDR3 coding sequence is TGCGCCAGCAGCCAATTGAGCACAGGGGGATACAATGAGCAGTTCTTC. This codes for CASSQLSTGGYNEQFF.

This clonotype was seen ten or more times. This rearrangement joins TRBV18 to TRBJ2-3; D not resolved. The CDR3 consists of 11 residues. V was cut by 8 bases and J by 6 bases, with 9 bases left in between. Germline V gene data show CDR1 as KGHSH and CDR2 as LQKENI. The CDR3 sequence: CASSPKDTQYF. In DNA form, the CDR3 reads TGTGCCAGCAGCCCTAAGGATACGCAGTATTTT.

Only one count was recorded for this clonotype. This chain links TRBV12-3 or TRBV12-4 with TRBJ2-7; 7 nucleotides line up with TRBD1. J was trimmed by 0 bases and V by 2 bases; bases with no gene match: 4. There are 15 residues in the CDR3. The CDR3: CASSLTTGPSYEQYF. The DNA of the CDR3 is TGTGCCAGCAGTTTAACGACAGGGCCCTCCTACGAGCAGTACTTC.

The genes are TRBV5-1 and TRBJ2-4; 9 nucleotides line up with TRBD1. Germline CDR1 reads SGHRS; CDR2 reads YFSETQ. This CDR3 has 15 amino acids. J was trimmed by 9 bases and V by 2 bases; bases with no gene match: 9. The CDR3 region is CASSLRTGTGPIQYF. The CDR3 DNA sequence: TGCGCCAGCAGCTTACGCACCGGGACAGGGCCCATTCAGTACTTC.

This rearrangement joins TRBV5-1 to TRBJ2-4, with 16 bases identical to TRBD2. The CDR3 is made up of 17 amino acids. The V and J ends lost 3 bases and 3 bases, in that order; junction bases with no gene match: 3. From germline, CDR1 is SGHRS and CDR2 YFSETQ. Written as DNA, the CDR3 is TGCGCCAGCAGCTGGGGACTAGCGGGGGGGATCAAAAACATTCAGTACTTC. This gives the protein CASSWGLAGGIKNIQYF.

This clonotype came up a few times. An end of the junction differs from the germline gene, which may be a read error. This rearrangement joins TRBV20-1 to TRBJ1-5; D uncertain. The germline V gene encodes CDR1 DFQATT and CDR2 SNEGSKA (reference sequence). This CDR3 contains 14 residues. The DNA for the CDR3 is TGCAGTGCTGTGCGAGGGCTGCGCAATCAGCTCCAGCATTTT. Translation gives CSAVRGLRNQLQHF.

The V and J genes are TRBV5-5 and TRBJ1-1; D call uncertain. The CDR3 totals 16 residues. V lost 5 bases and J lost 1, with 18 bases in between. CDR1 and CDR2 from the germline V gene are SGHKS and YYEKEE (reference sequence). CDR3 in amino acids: CASSLHRRLRNTEAFF. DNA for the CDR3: TGTGCCAGCAGTCTCCATCGTCGGTTGAGGAACACTGAAGCTTTCTTT.

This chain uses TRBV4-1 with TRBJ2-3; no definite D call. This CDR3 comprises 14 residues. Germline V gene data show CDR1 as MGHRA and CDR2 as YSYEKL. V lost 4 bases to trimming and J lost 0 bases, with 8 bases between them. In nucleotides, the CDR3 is TGCGCCAGCAGCCCTCTGTGGAGCACAGATACGCAGTATTTT. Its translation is CASSPLWSTDTQYF.

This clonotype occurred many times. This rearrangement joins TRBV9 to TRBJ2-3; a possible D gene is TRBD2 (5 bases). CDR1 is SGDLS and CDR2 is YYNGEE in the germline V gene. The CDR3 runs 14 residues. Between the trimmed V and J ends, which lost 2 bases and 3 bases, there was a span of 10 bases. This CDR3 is CASSVAPGTDTQYF. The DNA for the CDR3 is TGTGCCAGCAGCGTTGCACCGGGGACAGATACGCAGTATTTT.

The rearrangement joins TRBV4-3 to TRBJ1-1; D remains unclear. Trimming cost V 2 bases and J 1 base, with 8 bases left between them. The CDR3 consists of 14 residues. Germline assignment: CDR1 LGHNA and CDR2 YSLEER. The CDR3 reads CASSQYGQNTEAFF. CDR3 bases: TGCGCCAGCAGCCAATACGGGCAGAACACTGAAGCTTTCTTT.

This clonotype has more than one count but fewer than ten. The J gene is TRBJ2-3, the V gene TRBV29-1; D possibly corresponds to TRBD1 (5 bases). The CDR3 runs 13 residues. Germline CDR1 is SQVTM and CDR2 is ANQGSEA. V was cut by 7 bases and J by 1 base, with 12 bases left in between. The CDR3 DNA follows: TGCAGCGCGGAAGGGGCAGGCACAGATACGCAGTATTTT. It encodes CSAEGAGTDTQYF.

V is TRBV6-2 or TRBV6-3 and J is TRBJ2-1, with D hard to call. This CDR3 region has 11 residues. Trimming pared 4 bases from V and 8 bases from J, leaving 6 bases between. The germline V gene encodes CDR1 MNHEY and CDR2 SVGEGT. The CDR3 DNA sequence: TGTGCCAGCAGTTTCCGCTATGAGCAGTTCTTC. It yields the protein CASSFRYEQFF.

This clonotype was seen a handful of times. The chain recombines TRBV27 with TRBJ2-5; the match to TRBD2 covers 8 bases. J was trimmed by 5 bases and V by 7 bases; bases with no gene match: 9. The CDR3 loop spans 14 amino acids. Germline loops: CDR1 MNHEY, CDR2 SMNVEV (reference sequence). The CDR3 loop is CASTSGGPTETQYF. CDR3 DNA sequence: TGTGCCAGCACGAGCGGGGGCCCTACGGAGACCCAGTACTTC.

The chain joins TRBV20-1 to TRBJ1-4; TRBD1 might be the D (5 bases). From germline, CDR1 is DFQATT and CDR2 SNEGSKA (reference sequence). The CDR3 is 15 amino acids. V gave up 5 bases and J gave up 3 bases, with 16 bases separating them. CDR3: CSAAGAQHPNEKLFF. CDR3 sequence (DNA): TGCAGTGCTGCCGGGGCTCAGCACCCTAATGAAAAACTGTTTTTT.

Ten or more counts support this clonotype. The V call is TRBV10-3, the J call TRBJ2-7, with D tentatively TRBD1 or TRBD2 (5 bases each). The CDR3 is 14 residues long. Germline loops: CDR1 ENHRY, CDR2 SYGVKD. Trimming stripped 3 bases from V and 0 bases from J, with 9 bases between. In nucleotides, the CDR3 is TGTGCCATCAGTGACGGGACGGACTCCTACGAGCAGTACGTC. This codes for CAISDGTDSYEQYV.

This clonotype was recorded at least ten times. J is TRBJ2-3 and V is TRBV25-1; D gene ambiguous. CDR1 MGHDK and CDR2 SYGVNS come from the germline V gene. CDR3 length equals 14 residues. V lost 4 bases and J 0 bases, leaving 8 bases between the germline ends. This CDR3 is CASSARSSTDTQYF. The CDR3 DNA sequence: TGTGCCAGCAGTGCCCGAAGTAGCACAGATACGCAGTATTTT.

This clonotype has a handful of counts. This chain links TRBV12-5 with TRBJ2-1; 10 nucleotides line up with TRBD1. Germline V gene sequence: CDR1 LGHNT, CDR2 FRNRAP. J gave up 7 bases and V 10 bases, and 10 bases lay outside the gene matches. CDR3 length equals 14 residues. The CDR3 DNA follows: TGTGCTACCCAAGACAGGGGGCCCCCGAATGAGCAGTTCTTC. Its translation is CATQDRGPPNEQFF. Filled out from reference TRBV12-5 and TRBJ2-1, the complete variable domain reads DARVTQTPRHKVTEMGQEVTMRCQPILGHNTVFWYRQTMMQGLELLAYFRNRAPLDDSGMPKDRFSAEMPDATLATLKIQPSEPRDSAVYFCATQDRGPPNEQFFGPGTRLTVL.

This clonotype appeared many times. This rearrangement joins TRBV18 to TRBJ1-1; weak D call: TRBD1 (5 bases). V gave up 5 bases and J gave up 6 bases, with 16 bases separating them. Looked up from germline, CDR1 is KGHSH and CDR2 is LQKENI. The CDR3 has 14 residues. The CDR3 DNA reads TGTGCCAGCTCAAAGGGGCAGGGATCGGCTGAAGCTTTCTTT. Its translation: CASSKGQGSAEAFF.

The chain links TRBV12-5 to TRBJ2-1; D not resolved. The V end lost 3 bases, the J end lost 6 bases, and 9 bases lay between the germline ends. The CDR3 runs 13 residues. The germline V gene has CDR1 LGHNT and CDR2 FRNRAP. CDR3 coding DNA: TGTGCTAGTGGTTTAGGAGACTTCAATGAGCAGTTCTTC. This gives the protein CASGLGDFNEQFF.

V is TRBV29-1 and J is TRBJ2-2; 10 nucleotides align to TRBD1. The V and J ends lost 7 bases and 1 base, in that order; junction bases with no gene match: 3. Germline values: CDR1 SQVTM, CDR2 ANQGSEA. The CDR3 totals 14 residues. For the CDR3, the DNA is TGCAGCGGCCGGACAGGGGGGAACACCGGGGAGCTGTTTTTT. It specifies CSGRTGGNTGELFF.

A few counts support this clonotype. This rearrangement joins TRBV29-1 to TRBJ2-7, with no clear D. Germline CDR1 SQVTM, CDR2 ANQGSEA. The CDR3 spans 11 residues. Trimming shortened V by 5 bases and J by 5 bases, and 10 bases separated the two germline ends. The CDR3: CSVREYDEQYF. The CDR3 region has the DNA TGCAGCGTTAGGGAATATGACGAGCAGTACTTC.

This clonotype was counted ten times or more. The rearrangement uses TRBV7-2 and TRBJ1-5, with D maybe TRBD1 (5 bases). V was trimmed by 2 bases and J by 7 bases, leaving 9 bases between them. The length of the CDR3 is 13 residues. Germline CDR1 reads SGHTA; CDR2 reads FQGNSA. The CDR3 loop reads CASSLRRGQPQHF. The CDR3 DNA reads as TGTGCCAGCAGCTTAAGAAGGGGACAGCCCCAGCATTTT.

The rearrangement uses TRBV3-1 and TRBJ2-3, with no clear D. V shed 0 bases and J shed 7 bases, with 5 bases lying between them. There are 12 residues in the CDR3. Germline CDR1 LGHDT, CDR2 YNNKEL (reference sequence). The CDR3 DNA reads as TGTGCCAGCAGCCAAGACATGAATACGCAGTATTTT. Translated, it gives CASSQDMNTQYF.

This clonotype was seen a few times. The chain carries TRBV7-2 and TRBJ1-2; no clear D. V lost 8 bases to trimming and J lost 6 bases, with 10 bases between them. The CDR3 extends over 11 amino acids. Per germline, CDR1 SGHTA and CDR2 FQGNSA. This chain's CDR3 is CASRTGDGYTF. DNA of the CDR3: TGTGCCAGCCGAACCGGGGATGGCTACACCTTC.

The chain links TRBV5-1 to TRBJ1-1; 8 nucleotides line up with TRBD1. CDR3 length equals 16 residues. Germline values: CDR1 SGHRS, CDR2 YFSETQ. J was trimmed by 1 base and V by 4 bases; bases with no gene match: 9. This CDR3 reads CASSRIGQGQNTEAFF. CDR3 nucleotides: TGCGCCAGCAGCAGGATTGGACAGGGACAGAACACTGAAGCTTTCTTT.

CDR3 DNA sequence: TGTGCCAGCAGTTTAGCCGGAAGTCTGGATGAGCAGTTCTTC. Translation: CASSLAGSLDEQFF. The chain employs TRBV12-3 or TRBV12-4 and TRBJ2-1, with D uncertain. Trimming stripped 0 bases from V and 8 bases from J, with 11 bases between. There are 14 residues in the CDR3.

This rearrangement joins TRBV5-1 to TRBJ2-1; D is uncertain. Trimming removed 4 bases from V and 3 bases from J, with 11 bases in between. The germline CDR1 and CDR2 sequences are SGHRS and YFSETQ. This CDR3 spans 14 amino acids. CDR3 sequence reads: CASSLSADYNEQFF. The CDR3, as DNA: TGCGCCAGCAGCCTAAGTGCGGACTACAATGAGCAGTTCTTC.

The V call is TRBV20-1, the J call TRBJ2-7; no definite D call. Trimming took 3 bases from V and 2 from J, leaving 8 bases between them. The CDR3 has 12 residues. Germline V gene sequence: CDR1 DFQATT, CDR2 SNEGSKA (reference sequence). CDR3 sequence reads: CSASPTAYEQYF. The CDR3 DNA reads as TGCAGTGCTAGCCCGACGGCCTACGAGCAGTACTTC.

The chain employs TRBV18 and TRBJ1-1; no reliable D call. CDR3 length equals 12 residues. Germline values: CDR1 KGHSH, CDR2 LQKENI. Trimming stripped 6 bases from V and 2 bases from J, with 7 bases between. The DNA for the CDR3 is TGTGCCAGCTCGAGAGATAACACTGAAGCTTTCTTT. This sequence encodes CASSRDNTEAFF. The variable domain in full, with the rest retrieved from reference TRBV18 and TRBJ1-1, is NAGVMQNPRHLVRRRGQEARLRCSPMKGHSHVYWYRQLPEEGLKFMVYLQKENIIDESGMPKERFSAEFPKEGPSILRIQQVVRGDSAAYFCASSRDNTEAFFGQGTRLTVV.

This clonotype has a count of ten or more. CDR3 region: CASTLGSGGRSTNEKLFF. The CDR3 nucleotides are TGTGCCAGCACCCTGGGCTCAGGGGGGCGATCAACTAATGAAAAACTGTTTTTT. This chain uses TRBV5-5 with TRBJ1-4, with 7 bases lining up with TRBD1. Germline lookup yields CDR1 SGHKS and CDR2 YYEKEE (reference sequence). This CDR3 is built from 18 residues. V was clipped by 6 bases and J by 0 bases; unmatched bases: 14.

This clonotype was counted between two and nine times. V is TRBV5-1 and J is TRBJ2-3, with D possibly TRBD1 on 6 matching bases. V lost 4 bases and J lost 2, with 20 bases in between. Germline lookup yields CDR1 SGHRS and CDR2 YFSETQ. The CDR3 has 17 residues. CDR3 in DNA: TGCGCCAGCAGCGCCACAAACACAGGGATATCCACAGATACGCAGTATTTT. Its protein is CASSATNTGISTDTQYF.